A selection of T cell receptor beta chains follows, all from one sample in a study of cytomegalovirus exposure and HLA in healthy donors. TCRdb's table, derived via immunoSEQ multiplex PCR, lists solely in-frame clones and lacks some. The table lists roughly 70,000 clones. Material for sequencing was PBMCs. These receptors were obtained from a female donor in good health and CMV-seropositive. Both conserved end residues are part of each CDR3. The D gene is left open where the match is weak.

V gene	D gene	J gene	CDR3 DNA	CDR3 protein
TRBV30	TRBD1	TRBJ1-4	TGTGCCTGGAGTCAGTTGGGACAGGGGTATGAAAAACTGTTTTTT	CAWSQLGQGYEKLFF
TRBV5-6	NA	TRBJ2-1	TGTGCCAGCGGCCAGGGGAACAATGAGCAGTTCTTC	CASGQGNNEQFF
TRBV5-1	TRBD2	TRBJ2-5	TGCGCCAGCAGCTTGTGGACTAGCGCCCAAGAGACCCAGTACTTC	CASSLWTSAQETQYF
TRBV28	TRBD1	TRBJ2-6	TGTGCCAGCAGTACCCCAGGGGGCGTTGTCGCTTCTGGGGCCAACGTCCTGACTTTC	CASSTPGGVVASGANVLTF
TRBV4-2	TRBD1	TRBJ1-2	TGTGCCAGCAGCCAAGGGGACAGGGATGGCTATGGCTACACCTTC	CASSQGDRDGYGYTF
TRBV5-1	NA	TRBJ1-1	TGCGCCAGCAGCTTGGATAGCCCAGGGGTAAACACTGAAGCTTTCTTT	CASSLDSPGVNTEAFF
TRBV5-1	TRBD1	TRBJ2-7	TGCGCCAGCAGCTTGGAGGGACAGGGCGCCTACGAGCAGTACTTC	CASSLEGQGAYEQYF
TRBV7-3	TRBD2	TRBJ2-1	TGTGCCAGCAGCTTAGCTAGCGGGAGTACCGGTGAGCAGTTCTTC	CASSLASGSTGEQFF
TRBV7-8	NA	TRBJ2-3	TGTGCCCCAAGGTTCAGCGAGACAGAGCCTGAGGACACAGATACGCAGTATTTT	CAPRFSETEPEDTDTQYF
TRBV10-3	NA	TRBJ2-1	TGTGCCATCAGTGAGTCGATGGCAGGGGAGTTCAATGAGCAGTTCTTC	CAISESMAGEFNEQFF
TRBV9	TRBD2	TRBJ2-3	TGTGCCAGCAGCGCAGCCCCGACTAGCGGGAACTCAGATACGCAGTATTTT	CASSAAPTSGNSDTQYF
TRBV5-1	NA	TRBJ2-7	TGCGCCAGCAGCTTGGAAATGTCCCGCTACGAGCAGTACTTC	CASSLEMSRYEQYF
TRBV25-1	NA	TRBJ1-3	TGTGCCAGCCTACTGGGCTCAGGGCAACCGAGCTCTGGAAACACCATATATTTT	CASLLGSGQPSSGNTIYF
TRBV10-1	TRBD2	TRBJ2-7	TGCGCCAGCAGTGAATCCGGGACTAGGTCCTACGAGCAGTACTTC	CASSESGTRSYEQYF
TRBV5-4	TRBD2	TRBJ2-1	TGTGCCAGCAGCTTCAAGCGGGAGTCCTACAATGAGCAGTTCTTC	CASSFKRESYNEQFF
TRBV6-5	NA	TRBJ1-1	TGTGCCAGCAAGTCCCAAGGAGTCACTGAAGCTTTCTTT	CASKSQGVTEAFF
TRBV9	TRBD1	TRBJ2-7	TGTGCCAGCAGCGTAGGACAGGGGGGGTACGAGCAGTACTTC	CASSVGQGGYEQYF
TRBV2	TRBD2	TRBJ2-2	TGTGCCAGCAGTGGGTTAAGCTCACGGGAGGTCGGGGAGCTGTTTTTT	CASSGLSSREVGELFF
TRBV7-9	TRBD2	TRBJ2-3	TGTGCCAGCAGCCCTACGTGGCGGGGGAGCACAGATACGCAGTATTTT	CASSPTWRGSTDTQYF
TRBV4-1	TRBD1	TRBJ2-3	TGCGCCAGCAGCCGGAAGGGGACAGTCACAGATACGCAGTATTTT	CASSRKGTVTDTQYF
TRBV7-2	NA	TRBJ1-2	TGTGCCAGCAGCGGACAGTTAAACTATGGCTACACCTTC	CASSGQLNYGYTF
TRBV10-3	NA	TRBJ1-4	TGTGCCATCGGCAGGGGTGCTAATGAAAAACTGTTTTTT	CAIGRGANEKLFF
TRBV28	NA	TRBJ2-5	TGTGCCAGCAAGGTGGGGGGAGGGGGGTTAGAGACCCAGTACTTC	CASKVGGGGLETQYF
TRBV4-3	NA	TRBJ1-2	TGCGCCAGCAGCCAAGATCGAAGCAGGGTAGACTATGGCTACACCTTC	CASSQDRSRVDYGYTF
TRBV5-4	TRBD2	TRBJ2-2	TGTGCCAGCAGCACGACTAGCGCGGCCGGGGAGCTGTTTTTT	CASSTTSAAGELFF
TRBV6-1	TRBD1	TRBJ1-5	TGTGCCAGCAGAGATGGGACAGCAGATCATCAGCCCCAGCATTTT	CASRDGTADHQPQHF
TRBV29-1	TRBD2	TRBJ2-1	TGCAGCGGCAGACTAGCGGACAATGAGCAGTTCTTC	CSGRLADNEQFF
TRBV2	NA	TRBJ1-5	TGTGCCAGCCAACTAGGACCCAATCAGCCCCAGCATTTT	CASQLGPNQPQHF
TRBV7-8	NA	TRBJ2-7	TGTGCCAGCAGCCTGAGGGCCGCGTTTACCAGAAGCGTCCACGAGCAGTACTTC	CASSLRAAFTRSVHEQYF
TRBV19	TRBD2	TRBJ2-3	TGTGCCAGTAGTATCGGTGATAGCGGGGCGCTTCGGGATACGCAGTATTTT	CASSIGDSGALRDTQYF
TRBV7-9	TRBD1	TRBJ2-7	TGTGCCAGCAGCTTCGGGACAGCCTACGAGCAGTACTTC	CASSFGTAYEQYF
TRBV18	TRBD2	TRBJ2-1	TGTGCCAGCTCAGCTGCTGCGGGACTAGCACTGAATGAGCAGTTCTTC	CASSAAAGLALNEQFF
TRBV15	NA	TRBJ1-1	TGTGCCACCAGCAGAGGAGGAGTGAACACTGAAGCTTTCTTT	CATSRGGVNTEAFF
TRBV6-5	TRBD1	TRBJ2-2	TGTGCCAGCAGTCCGGGACAGGGACTGTCCGGGGAGCTGTTTTTT	CASSPGQGLSGELFF
TRBV5-5	TRBD2	TRBJ2-1	TGTGCCAGCAGCCGAGTAGCGGGGGTCTCCTACAATGAGCAGTTCTTC	CASSRVAGVSYNEQFF
TRBV25-1	NA	TRBJ2-1	TGTGCCAGCAGAGAGAGAACTGAGCAGTTCTTC	CASRERTEQFF
TRBV27	NA	TRBJ2-6	TGTGCCAGCAGTTTATATAGTAGCTCTGGGGCCAACGTCCTGACTTTC	CASSLYSSSGANVLTF
TRBV5-1	TRBD2	TRBJ2-1	TGCGCCAGCAGCTTGGGCGCTGGCGGGAGGGCCGGGCTCTACAATGAGCAGTTCTTC	CASSLGAGGRAGLYNEQFF
TRBV30	TRBD1	TRBJ1-6	TGTGCCTGGAGTTATGACAGGGTCAATTCACCCCTCCACTTT	CAWSYDRVNSPLHF
TRBV10-3	NA	TRBJ1-6	TGTGCCATCAGTGAGGACATTCTGAAGTCACCCCTCCACTTT	CAISEDILKSPLHF
TRBV12-5	TRBD2	TRBJ2-3	TGTGCTAGTGGCCCTGGACGGGGCGGGGGGGCCTCAGATACGCAGTATTTT	CASGPGRGGGASDTQYF
TRBV30	TRBD2	TRBJ2-5	TGTGCCTGGACCCTTAGCGGGAAGGAGACCCAGTACTTC	CAWTLSGKETQYF
TRBV5-4	TRBD2	TRBJ2-1	TGTGCCAGCAGCTTCGGCGGGAGGGCCGGAAGTTACAATGAGCAGTTCTTC	CASSFGGRAGSYNEQFF
TRBV10-3	NA	TRBJ1-1	TGTGCCATCAGTGAACGGGGGGATGGCACTGAAGCTTTCTTT	CAISERGDGTEAFF
TRBV27	NA	TRBJ2-3	NA	CASSSGQFRLGATQYF
TRBV6-6	NA	TRBJ1-2	TGTGCCAGCAGTTACACTCCGACAAGGGGCGGCTACACCTTC	CASSYTPTRGGYTF
TRBV7-2	TRBD1	TRBJ1-1	TGTGCCAGCAGCCTCACAGGGGCCAACTTGAACACTGAAGCTTTCTTT	CASSLTGANLNTEAFF
TRBV4-2	NA	TRBJ1-1	TGTGCCAGCAGCGGGGGGAGTGGTGGCGACACTGAAGCTTTCTTT	CASSGGSGGDTEAFF
TRBV6-1	TRBD1	TRBJ1-1	TGTGCCAGCAGTAGGACAGGTGAAAACACTGAAGCTTTCTTT	CASSRTGENTEAFF
TRBV7-9	TRBD1	TRBJ1-1	TGTGCCAGCAGCTTAGTGGGACAGGGGATGAACACTGAAGCTTTCTTT	CASSLVGQGMNTEAFF
TRBV7-2	NA	TRBJ1-2	TGTGCCAGCAGTGAGGGGGGGGGCGCGGAGTCTGGCTACACCTTC	CASSEGGGAESGYTF
TRBV28	TRBD1	TRBJ1-5	TGTGCCAGCAGACGGGACAGGGTCAATCAGCCCCAGCATTTT	CASRRDRVNQPQHF
TRBV2	TRBD1	TRBJ1-5	TGTGCCAGCGAACTGGACAGGGGTAGAGGCGATCAGCCCCAGCATTTT	CASELDRGRGDQPQHF